This paragraph reports one T cell receptor (beta chain). Some clones are missing from TCRdb's copy, which holds only in-frame ones; the method was immunoSEQ multiplex PCR. Of tens of thousands of clones in the sample, about 87% were seen once. This entry comes from a study of control samples from healthy donors and cancer patients. The receptor was derived from a woman in her thirties or forties with lung cancer. Sequenced input: PBMCs.

This CDR3 is CASSRDRGYSPLHF. Here the CDR3 DNA reads TGTGCCAGCAGCCGGGACAGGGGATATTCACCCCTCCACTTT. The chain uses TRBV7-2 and TRBJ1-6, with 10 bases that match TRBD1. Germline V gene lookup returns CDR1 SGHTA and CDR2 FQGNSA. The V segment lost 5 bases and the J segment 8 bases; nucleotides outside the gene matches: 3. This CDR3 region has 14 residues.